This TCR beta chain was identified in a study of T cell responses to AZD1222 COVID-19 vaccine. Study results and caveats: Donors were mostly white British, more females; clonal diversity possibly underestimated. Spike was spanned by vaccine-associated CD4 TCRs, which were dominant at 160-218 and 743-854. Sampling that yielded the repertoires occurred only after the peak T cell response.

The assay was immunoSEQ multiplex PCR, and TCRdb's table has in-frame clones only and misses some. Of 120,000 or so clones in the sample, 85% to 95% are singletons; the top ten hold 7.8%. As regards this clone: Its antigen is not identified.

Between the trimmed V and J ends, which lost 3 bases and 8 bases, there was a span of 11 bases. The germline V gene encodes CDR1 LGHDT and CDR2 YNNKEL (reference sequence). This CDR3 spans 14 amino acids. The chain joins TRBV3-1 (or the pseudogene TRBV3-2) to TRBJ1-6, with D perhaps TRBD1 (5 bases). This specimen consisted of peripheral blood, obtained on day 0 of AZD1222 vaccination. This TCR derives from an adult in good health. The DNA for the CDR3 is TGTGCCAGCAGCCACTACGGGGACCATTCACCCCTCCACTTT. Amino acid sequence: CASSHYGDHSPLHF.